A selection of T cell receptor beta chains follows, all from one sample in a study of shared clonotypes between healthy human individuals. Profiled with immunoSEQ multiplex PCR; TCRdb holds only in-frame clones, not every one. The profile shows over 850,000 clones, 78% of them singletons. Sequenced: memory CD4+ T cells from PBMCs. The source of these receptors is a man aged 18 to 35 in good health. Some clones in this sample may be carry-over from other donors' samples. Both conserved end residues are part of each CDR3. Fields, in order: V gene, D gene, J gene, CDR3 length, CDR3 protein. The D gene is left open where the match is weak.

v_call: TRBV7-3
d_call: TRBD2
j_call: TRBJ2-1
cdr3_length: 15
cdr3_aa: CASSPTSGSYDEQFF

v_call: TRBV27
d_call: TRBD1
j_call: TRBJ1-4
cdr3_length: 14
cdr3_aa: CASSFNQGGEKLFF

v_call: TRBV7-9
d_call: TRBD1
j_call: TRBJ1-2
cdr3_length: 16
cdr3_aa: CASSFSGQGTSYGYTF

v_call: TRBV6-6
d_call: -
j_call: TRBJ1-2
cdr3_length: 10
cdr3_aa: CASGTGGYTF

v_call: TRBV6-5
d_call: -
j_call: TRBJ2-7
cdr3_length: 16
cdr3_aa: CASSYSSYAEFYEQYF

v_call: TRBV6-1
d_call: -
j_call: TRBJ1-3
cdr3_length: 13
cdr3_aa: CASSSWPGNTIYF

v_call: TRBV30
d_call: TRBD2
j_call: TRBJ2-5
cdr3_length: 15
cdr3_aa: CAWTPGTRPGSEQYF

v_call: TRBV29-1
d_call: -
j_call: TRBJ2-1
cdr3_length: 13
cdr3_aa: CSVELDGNNEQFF

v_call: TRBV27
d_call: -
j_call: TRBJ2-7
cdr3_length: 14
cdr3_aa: CASRTIIASYEQYF

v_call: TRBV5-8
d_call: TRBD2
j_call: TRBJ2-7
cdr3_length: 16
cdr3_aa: CASSLQLAGGPHEQYF

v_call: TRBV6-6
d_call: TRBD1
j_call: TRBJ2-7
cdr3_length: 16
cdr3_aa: CASRKEPTGLSYEQYF

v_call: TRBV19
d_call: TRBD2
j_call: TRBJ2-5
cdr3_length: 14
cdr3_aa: CASSTTSGSQTQYF

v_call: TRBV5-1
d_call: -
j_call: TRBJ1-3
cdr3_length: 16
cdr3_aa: CASSLTGPETGNTIYF

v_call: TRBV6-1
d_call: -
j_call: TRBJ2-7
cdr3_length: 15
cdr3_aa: CASTASGTDSYEQYF

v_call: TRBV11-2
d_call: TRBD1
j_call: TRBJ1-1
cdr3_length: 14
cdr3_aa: CASSLGQGFTEAFF

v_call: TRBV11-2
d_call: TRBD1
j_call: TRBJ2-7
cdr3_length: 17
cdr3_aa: CASSSPGQGRVINEQYF

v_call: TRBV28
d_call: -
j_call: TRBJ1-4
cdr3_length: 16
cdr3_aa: CASSAGAQYTNEKLFF

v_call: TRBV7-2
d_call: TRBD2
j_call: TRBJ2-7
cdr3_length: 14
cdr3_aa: CASSFKRGSYEQYF

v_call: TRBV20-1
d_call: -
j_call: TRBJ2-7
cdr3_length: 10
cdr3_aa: CSALSYEQYF

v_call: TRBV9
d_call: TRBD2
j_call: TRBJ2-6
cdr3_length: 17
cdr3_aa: CASSRAGGSSGANVLTF

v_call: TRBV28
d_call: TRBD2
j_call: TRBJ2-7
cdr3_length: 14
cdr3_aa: CASRGTSGSYEQYF

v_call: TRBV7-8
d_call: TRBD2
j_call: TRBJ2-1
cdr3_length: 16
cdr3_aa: CASRWGWEGLGNEQFF

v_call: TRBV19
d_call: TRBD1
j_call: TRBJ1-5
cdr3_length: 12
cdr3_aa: CASKQGNQPQHF

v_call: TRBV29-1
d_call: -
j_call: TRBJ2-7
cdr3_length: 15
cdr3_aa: CSVARNSQGNYEQYF

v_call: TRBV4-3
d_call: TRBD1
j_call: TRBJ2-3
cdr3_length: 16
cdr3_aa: CASSQEGQGKADTQYF

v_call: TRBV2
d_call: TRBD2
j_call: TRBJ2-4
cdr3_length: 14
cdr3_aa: CASSEQRDLNIQYF

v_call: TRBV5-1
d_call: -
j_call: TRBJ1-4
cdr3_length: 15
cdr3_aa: CASSLGAGDGEKLFF

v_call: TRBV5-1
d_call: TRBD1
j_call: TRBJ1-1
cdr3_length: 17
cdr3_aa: CASSLTFGPGQGTEAFF

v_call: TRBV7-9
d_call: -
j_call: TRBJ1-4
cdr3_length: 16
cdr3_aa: CASSAAVGATNEKLFF

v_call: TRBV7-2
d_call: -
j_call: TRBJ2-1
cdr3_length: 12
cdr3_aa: CASSLEVREQFF

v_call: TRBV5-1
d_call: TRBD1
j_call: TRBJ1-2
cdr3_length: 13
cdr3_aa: CASSSRGGYGYTF

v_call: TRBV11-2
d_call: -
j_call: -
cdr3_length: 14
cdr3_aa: CASSLLTGNNEQFF

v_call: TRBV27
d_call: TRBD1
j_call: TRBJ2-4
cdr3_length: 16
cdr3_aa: CASSPGTGLAKNIQYF

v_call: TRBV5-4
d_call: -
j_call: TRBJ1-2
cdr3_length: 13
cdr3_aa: CASTLGGALGYTF

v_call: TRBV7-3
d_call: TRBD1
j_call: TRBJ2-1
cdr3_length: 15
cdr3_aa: CASSSQGTAYNEQFF

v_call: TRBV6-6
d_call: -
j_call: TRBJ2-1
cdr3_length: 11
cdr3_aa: CASSYEGEQFF

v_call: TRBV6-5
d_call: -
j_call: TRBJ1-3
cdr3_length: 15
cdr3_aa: CASSSPSVSGNTIYF

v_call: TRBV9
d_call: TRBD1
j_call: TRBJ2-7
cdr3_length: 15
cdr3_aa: CASSVAGGFPFEQYF

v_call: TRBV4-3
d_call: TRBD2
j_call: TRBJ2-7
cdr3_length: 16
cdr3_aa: CASSQNSGSGFGEQYF

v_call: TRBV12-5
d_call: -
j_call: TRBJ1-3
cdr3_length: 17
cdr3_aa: CASGLAGGLSSGNTIYF

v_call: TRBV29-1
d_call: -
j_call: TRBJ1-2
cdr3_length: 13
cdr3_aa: CSVGQRQSYGYTF

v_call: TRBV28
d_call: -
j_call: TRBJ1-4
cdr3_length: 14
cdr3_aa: CASSRQPRYEKLFF

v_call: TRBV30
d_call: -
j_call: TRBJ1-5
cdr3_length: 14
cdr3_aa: CAWSVTTRDQPQHF

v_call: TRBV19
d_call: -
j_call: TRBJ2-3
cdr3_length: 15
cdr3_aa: CASSISGSGTDTQYF

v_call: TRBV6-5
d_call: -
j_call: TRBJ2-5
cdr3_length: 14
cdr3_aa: CASSYHGGEETQYF

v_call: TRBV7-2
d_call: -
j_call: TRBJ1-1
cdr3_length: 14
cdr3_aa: CASSPRGVNTEAFF

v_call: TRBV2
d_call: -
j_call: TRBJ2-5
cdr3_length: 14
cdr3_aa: CASGRQVRYETQYF

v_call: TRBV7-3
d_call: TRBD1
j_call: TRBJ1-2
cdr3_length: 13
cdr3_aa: CASSTGGNYGYTF